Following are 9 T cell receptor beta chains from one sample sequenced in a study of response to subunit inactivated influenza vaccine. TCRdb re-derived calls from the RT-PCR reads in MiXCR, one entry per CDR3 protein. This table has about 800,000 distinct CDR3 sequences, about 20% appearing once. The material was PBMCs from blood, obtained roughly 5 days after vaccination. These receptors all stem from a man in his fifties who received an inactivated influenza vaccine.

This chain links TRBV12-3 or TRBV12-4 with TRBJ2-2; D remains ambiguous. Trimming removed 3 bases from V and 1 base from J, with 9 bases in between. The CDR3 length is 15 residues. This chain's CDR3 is CASSLFFRNTGELFF. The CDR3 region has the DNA TGTGCCAGCAGTTTGTTTTTTCGGAACACCGGGGAGCTGTTTTTT.

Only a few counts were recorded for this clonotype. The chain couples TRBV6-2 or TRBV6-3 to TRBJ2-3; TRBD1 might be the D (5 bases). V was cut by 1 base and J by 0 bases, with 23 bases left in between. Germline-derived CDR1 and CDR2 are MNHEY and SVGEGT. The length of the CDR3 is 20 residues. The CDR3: CASSYWTLTDGQGSTDTQYF. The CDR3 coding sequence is TGTGCCAGCAGTTACTGGACCCTCACCGATGGGCAGGGAAGCACAGATACGCAGTATTTT.

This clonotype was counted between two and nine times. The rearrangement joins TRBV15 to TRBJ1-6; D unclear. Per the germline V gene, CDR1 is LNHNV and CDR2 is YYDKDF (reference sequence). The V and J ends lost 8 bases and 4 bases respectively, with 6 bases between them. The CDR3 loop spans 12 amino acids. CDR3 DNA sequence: TGTGCCACCTCACAATATAATTCACCCCTCCACTTT. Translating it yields CATSQYNSPLHF.

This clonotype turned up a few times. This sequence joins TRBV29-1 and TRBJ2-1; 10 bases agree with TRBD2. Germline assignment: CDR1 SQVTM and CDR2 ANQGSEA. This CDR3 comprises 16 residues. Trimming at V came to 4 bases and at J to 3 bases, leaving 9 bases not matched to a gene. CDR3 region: CSVVFGLAAYYNEQFF. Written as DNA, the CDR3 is TGCAGCGTTGTTTTCGGACTAGCGGCCTACTACAATGAGCAGTTCTTC.

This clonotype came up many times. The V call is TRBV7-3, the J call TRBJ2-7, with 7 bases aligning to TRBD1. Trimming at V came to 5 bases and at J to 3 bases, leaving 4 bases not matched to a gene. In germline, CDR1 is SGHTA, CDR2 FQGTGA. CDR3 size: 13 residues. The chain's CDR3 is CASSASGGYEQYF. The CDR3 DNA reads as TGTGCCAGCAGCGCCTCAGGGGGCTACGAGCAGTACTTC.

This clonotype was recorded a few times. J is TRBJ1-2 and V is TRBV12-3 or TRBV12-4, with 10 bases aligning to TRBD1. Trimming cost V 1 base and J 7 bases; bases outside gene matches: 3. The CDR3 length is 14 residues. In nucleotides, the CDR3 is TGTGCCAGCAGTTTAGGGGACAGGGGAGTTGGCTACACCTTC. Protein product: CASSLGDRGVGYTF.

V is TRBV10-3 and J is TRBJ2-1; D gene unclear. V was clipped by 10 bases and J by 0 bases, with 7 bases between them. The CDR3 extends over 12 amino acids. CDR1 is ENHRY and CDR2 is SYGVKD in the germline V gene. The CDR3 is CATQVSYNEQFF. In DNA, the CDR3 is TGTGCCACTCAGGTCTCCTACAATGAGCAGTTCTTC.

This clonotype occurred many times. For the CDR3, the DNA is TGCAGTGCTAATTACGCTGGGCGGTACTACAATGAGCAGTTCTTC. This translates into CSANYAGRYYNEQFF. The V call is TRBV20-1, the J call TRBJ2-1, with D uncertain. Germline V gives CDR1 DFQATT, CDR2 SNEGSKA (reference sequence). V was clipped by 4 bases and J by 3 bases, with 16 bases between them. This CDR3 is 15 amino acids long.

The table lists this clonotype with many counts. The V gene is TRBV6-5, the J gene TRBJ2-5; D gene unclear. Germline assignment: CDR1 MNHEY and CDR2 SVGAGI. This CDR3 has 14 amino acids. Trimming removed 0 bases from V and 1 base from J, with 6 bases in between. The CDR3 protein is CASSYSGTQETQYF. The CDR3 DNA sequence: TGTGCCAGCAGTTACTCGGGTACCCAAGAGACCCAGTACTTC.